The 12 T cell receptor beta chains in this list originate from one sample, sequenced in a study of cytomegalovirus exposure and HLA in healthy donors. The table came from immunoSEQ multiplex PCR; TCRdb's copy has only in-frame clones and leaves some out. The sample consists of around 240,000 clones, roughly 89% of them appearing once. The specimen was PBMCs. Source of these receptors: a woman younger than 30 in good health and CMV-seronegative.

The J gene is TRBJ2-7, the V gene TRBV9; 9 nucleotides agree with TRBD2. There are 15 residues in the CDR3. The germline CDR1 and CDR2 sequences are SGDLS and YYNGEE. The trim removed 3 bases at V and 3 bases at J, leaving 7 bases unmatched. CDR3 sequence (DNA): TGTGCCAGCAGCGCCAGCGGGGGGCAGTTCTACGAGCAGTACTTC. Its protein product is CASSASGGQFYEQYF.

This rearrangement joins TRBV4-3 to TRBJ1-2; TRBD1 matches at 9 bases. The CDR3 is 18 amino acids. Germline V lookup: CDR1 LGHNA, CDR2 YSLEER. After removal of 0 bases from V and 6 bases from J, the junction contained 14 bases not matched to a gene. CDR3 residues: CASSQERTGAFPGDGYTF. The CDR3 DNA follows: TGCGCCAGCAGCCAAGAAAGGACAGGGGCTTTCCCGGGGGATGGCTACACCTTC.

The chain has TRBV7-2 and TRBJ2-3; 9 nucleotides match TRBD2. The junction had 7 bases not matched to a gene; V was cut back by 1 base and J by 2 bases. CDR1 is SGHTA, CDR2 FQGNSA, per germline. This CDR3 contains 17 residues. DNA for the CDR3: TGTGCCAGCAGCTTAGGTCGACTAGCGGAAACCACAGATACGCAGTATTTT. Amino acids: CASSLGRLAETTDTQYF.

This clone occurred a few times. CDR3 DNA: TGCGCCAGCAGCTCCCCAATGACAGGGTCAGGAAACACCATATATTTT. This codes for CASSSPMTGSGNTIYF. The rearrangement uses TRBV5-1 and TRBJ1-3, with 7 bases identical to TRBD1. Germline CDR1 reads SGHRS; CDR2 reads YFSETQ. The CDR3 covers 16 residues. V lost 3 bases, J lost 4 bases, and 10 bases stayed unmatched.

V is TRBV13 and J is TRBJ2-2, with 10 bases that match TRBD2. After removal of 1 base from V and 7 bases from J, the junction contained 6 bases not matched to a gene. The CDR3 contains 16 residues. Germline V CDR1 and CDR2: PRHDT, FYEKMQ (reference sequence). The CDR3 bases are TGTGCCAGCAGCTTAGAGGGGACTAGCGTTGGCGGGGAGCTGTTTTTT. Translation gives CASSLEGTSVGGELFF. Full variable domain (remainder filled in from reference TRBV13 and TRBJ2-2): AAGVIQSPRHLIKEKRETATLKCYPIPRHDTVYWYQQGPGQDPQFLISFYEKMQSDKGSIPDRFSAQQFSDYHSELNMSSLELGDSALYFCASSLEGTSVGGELFFGEGSRLTVL.

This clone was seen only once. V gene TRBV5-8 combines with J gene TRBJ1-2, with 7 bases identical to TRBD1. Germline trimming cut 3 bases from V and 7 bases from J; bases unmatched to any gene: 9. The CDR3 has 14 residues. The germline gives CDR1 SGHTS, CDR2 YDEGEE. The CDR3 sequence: CASSSEQGSSGYTF. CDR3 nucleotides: TGTGCCAGCAGCTCGGAACAGGGGTCTTCTGGCTACACCTTC.

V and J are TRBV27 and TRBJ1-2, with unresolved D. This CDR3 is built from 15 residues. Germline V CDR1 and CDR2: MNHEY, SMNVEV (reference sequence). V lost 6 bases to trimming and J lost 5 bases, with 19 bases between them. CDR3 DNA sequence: TGTGCCAGCAGCCCTTCGGGGTGGAGCAGATATGGCTACACCTTC. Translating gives CASSPSGWSRYGYTF.

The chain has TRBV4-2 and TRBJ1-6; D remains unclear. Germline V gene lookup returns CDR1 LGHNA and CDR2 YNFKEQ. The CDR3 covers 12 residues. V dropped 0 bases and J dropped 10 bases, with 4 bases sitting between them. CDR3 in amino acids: CASSQDSSPLHF. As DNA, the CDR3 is TGTGCCAGCAGCCAAGATTCGTCACCCCTCCACTTT.

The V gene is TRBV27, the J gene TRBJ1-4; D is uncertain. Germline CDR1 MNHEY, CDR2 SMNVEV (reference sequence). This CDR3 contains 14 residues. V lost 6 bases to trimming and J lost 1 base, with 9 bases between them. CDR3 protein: CASSPGGTNEKLFF. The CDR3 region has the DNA TGTGCCAGCAGCCCCGGTGGAACTAATGAAAAACTGTTTTTT.

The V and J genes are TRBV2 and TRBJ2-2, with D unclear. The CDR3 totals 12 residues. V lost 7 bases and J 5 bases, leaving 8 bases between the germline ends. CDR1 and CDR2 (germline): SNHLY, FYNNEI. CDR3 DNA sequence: TGTGCCAGCACGCGGCAGACCGGGGAGCTGTTTTTT. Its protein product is CASTRQTGELFF. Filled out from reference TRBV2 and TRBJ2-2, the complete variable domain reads EPEVTQTPSHQVTQMGQEVILRCVPISNHLYFYWYRQILGQKVEFLVSFYNNEISEKSEIFDDQFSVERPDGSNFTLKIRSTKLEDSAMYFCASTRQTGELFFGEGSRLTVL.

CDR3 nucleotide sequence: TGTGCCAGCAAACCGGGACTCCCCTACAATGAGCAGTTCTTC. Protein: CASKPGLPYNEQFF. The chain has TRBV27 and TRBJ2-1; tentative D call: TRBD2 (6 bases). CDR1 and CDR2 from the germline V gene are MNHEY and SMNVEV (reference sequence). The CDR3 totals 14 residues. Trimming left V 7 bases short and J 2 bases short, with 12 bases between.

CDR3 sequence reads: CASSPWAVRTGELFF. DNA for the CDR3: TGTGCCAGCAGCCCCTGGGCAGTCCGTACCGGGGAGCTGTTTTTT. The chain carries TRBV28 and TRBJ2-2; D unclear. Trimming cost V 6 bases and J 5 bases, with 16 bases left between them. This CDR3 comprises 15 residues. Germline V gene data show CDR1 as MDHEN and CDR2 as SYDVKM.